The T cell receptor (beta chain) described here comes from a study of blood T cells in healthy people across ages. Study outcomes and limitations: Naive CD4+ cell counts and diversity both ran higher in long-lived than in aged donors.

As for this clonotype: Its matching antigen is unknown.

The CDR3 runs 15 residues. Germline-derived CDR1 and CDR2 are SQVTM and ANQGSEA. V lost 3 bases and J lost 7, with 22 bases in between. Primed by a sample-barcoded 5' primer and a J-beta primer mix, a second PCR proceeded for 7 to 11 cycles. At least 2.5 million CDR3-containing paired-end reads were obtained per sample. TCRdb re-analysed the 5' RACE reads in MiXCR, keeping a single row per CDR3 protein. The sample shows about 1.4 million distinct CDR3 sequences, 59% of them seen only once. The sequenced material came from blood. The sequence was collected from a young man in good health. The chain employs TRBV29-1 and TRBJ2-7; D ambiguous. In DNA, the CDR3 is TGCAGCGTTGAGTTACCGCAGGCCTCTCTTGAGGAGCAGTACTTC. As protein: CSVELPQASLEEQYF.